The rows below give T cell receptor beta chains drawn from one sample of a study of cytotoxic CD8 clonotypes in ibrutinib-treated CLL. Generated by immunoSEQ multiplex PCR, the TCRdb table keeps only in-frame clones and is missing some. This sample has fewer than 200,000 clones, with under 85% found just once. Sequenced here: PBMCs, sampled after 24 months of ibrutinib treatment. The receptors come from a human donor with chronic lymphocytic leukemia. CDR3s include the opening cysteine and the closing phenylalanine or tryptophan. Fields, in order: J gene, V gene, CDR3 protein.

>TRBJ1-5|TRBV6-6
CASSFQGNSNQPQHF
>TRBJ1-4|TRBV29-1
CSFMSREEKLFF
>TRBJ2-2|TRBV7-2
CASRENTGELFF
>TRBJ1-5|TRBV6-5
CASSYSSMSQPQHF
>TRBJ2-6|TRBV19
CASTRGLGSGANVLTF
>TRBJ2-5|TRBV9
CASSTRTMERETQYF
>TRBJ1-1|TRBV11-2
CASAISQGFEAFF
>TRBJ1-5|TRBV15
CATRQNTAGNQPQHF
>TRBJ1-2|TRBV18
CASSPSEGGLWGYTF
>TRBJ1-2|TRBV18
CASSPIDRNYGYTF
>TRBJ2-7|TRBV7-9
CASSLYVAYEQYF
>TRBJ2-5|TRBV5-4
CASSSGPGEGETQYF
>TRBJ1-5|TRBV28
CASLVRGGDSNQPQHF
>TRBJ1-4|TRBV29-1
CSVQGRANEKLFF
>TRBJ1-2|TRBV14
CASSQDLGSLNYGYTF
>TRBJ2-2|TRBV6-5
CASSDRSAGELFF
>TRBJ2-7|TRBV18
CASSINPGQGASHYEQYF
>TRBJ2-3|TRBV5-1
CASSLEVVHTDTQYF
>TRBJ1-4|TRBV9
CASSVRDRNNEKLFF
>TRBJ2-7|TRBV5-1
CASSLVGQGYEQYF
>TRBJ2-7|TRBV5-6
CASSTRDSHEQYF
>TRBJ1-6|TRBV2
CASADRSGSPLHF
>TRBJ1-6|TRBV19
CASSTDRGNSPLHF
>TRBJ2-1|TRBV30
CAWARASGILNEQFF
>TRBJ2-7|TRBV19
CATARGPIQGIDYEQYF
>TRBJ2-3|TRBV7-3
CASGSTANTDTQYF
>TRBJ2-3|TRBV18
CASSPRAGGGTDTQYF
>TRBJ1-3|TRBV5-1
CASTLGQGRNTIYF
>TRBJ2-3|TRBV19
CASSPPSGRTINTQYF
>TRBJ1-2|TRBV28
CATQAGYGYTF
>TRBJ2-1|TRBV10-3
CAIRKHARDGTSGRLDHEQFF
>TRBJ2-1|TRBV5-4
CASSLVPSGAPGEQFF
>TRBJ1-5|TRBV7-8
CASSSNRGRGNQPQHF
>TRBJ2-5|TRBV9
CASSRTLGDQETQYF
>TRBJ1-2|TRBV19
CASTPGVTGYTF
>TRBJ2-7|TRBV9
CASSVGASGSYEQYF
>TRBJ2-3|TRBV11-2
CASSLVTNTQYF
>TRBJ2-1|TRBV5-1
CASSLTSGYNEQFF
>TRBJ1-5|TRBV18
CASSPPARAHSNQPQHF